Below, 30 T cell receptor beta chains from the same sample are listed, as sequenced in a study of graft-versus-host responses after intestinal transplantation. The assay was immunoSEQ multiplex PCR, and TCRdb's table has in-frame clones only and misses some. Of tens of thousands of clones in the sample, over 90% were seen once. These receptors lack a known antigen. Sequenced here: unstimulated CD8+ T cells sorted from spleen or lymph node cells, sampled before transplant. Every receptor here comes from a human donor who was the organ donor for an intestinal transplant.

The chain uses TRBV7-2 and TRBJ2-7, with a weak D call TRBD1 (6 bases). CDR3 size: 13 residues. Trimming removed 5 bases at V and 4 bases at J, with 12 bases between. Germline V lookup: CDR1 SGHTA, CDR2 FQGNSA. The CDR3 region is CASSPRTVYEQYF. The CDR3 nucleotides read TGTGCCAGCAGCCCTCGGACAGTTTACGAGCAGTACTTC.

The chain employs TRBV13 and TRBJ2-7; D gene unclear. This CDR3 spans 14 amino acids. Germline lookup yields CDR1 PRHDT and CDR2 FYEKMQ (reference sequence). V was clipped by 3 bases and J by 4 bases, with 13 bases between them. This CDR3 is CASSFMVADYEQYF. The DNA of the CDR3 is TGTGCCAGCAGCTTTATGGTCGCGGATTACGAGCAGTACTTC.

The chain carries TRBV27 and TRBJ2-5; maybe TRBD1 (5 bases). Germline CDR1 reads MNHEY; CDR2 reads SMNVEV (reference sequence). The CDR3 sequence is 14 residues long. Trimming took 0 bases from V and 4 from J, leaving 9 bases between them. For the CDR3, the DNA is TGTGCCAGCAGTTTATCGATGGGGCGAGAGACCCAGTACTTC. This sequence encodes CASSLSMGRETQYF.

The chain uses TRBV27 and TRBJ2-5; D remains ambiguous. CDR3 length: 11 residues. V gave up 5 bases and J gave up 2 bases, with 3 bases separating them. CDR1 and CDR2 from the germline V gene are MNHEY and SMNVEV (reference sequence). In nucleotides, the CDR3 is TGTGCCAGCAGTCCACAAGAGACCCAGTACTTC. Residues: CASSPQETQYF.

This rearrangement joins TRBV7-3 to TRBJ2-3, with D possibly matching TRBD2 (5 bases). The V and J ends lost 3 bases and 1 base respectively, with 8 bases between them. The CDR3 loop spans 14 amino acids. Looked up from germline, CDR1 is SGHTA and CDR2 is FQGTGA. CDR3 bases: TGTGCCAGCAGCTTTCCAGCGGGCACAGATACGCAGTATTTT. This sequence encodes CASSFPAGTDTQYF.

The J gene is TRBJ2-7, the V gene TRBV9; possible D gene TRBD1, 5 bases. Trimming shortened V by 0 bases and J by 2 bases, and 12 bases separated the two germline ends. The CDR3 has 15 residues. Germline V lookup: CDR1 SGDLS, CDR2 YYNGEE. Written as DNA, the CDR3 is TGTGCCAGCAGCGTAGAAGACAGACCGACCTACGAGCAGTACTTC. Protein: CASSVEDRPTYEQYF.

The chain's CDR3 is CASSLALGRTSREQYF. The CDR3 region has the DNA TGTGCCAGCAGCTTAGCGCTCGGGCGGACCTCTAGAGAGCAGTACTTC. The rearrangement joins TRBV7-6 to TRBJ2-5; no clear D. Trimming left V 0 bases short and J 11 bases short, with 22 bases between. The CDR3 has 16 residues. Germline V CDR1 and CDR2: SGHVS, FNYEAQ.

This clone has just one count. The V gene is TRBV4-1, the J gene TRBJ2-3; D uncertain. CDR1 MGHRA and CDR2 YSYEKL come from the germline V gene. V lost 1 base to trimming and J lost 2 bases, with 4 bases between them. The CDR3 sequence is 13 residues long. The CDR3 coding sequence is TGCGCCAGCAGCCAAGTAATCACAGATACGCAGTATTTT. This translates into CASSQVITDTQYF.

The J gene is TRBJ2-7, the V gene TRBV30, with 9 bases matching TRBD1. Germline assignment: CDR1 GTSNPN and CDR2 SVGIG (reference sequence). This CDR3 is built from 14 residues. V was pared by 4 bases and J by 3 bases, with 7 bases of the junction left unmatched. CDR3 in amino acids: CAWTAGTGIYEQYF. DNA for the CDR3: TGTGCCTGGACCGCCGGGACAGGGATCTACGAGCAGTACTTC.

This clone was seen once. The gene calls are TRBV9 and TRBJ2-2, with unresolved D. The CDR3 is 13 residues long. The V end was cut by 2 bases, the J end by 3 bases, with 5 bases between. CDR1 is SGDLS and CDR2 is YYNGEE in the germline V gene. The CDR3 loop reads CASSVLYTGELFF. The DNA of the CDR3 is TGTGCCAGCAGCGTTCTATACACCGGGGAGCTGTTTTTT. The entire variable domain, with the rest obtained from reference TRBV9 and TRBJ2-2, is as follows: DSGVTQTPKHLITATGQRVTLRCSPRSGDLSVYWYQQSLDQGLQFLIQYYNGEERAKGNILERFSAQQFPDLHSELNLSSLELGDSALYFCASSVLYTGELFFGEGSRLTVL.

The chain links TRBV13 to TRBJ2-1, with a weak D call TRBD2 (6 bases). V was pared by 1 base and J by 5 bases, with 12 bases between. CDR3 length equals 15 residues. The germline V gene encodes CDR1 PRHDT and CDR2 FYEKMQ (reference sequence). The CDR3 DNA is TGTGCCAGCAGCTTAGAGGCTAGCGAGCACAATGAGCAGTTCTTC. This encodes CASSLEASEHNEQFF.

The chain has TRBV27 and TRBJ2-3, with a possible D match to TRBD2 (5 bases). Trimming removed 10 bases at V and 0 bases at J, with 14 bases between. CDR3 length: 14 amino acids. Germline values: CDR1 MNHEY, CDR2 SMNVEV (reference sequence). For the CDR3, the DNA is TGTGCCACTACGGCGGGCGGGAGCACAGATACGCAGTATTTT. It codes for CATTAGGSTDTQYF.

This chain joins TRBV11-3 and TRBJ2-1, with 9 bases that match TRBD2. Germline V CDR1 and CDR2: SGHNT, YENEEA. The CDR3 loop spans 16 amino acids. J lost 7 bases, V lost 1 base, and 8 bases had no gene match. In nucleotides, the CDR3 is TGTGCCAGCAGCTTAGTCGGGACTAGCCTGCGGAATGAGCAGTTCTTC. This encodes CASSLVGTSLRNEQFF.

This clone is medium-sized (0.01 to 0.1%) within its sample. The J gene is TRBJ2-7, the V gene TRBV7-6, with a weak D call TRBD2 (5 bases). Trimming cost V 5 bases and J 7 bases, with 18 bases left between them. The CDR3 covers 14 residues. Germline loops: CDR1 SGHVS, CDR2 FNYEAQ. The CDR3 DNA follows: TGTGCCAGCAGCCCCAGCGGAGGATTCTGGGAGCAGTACTTC. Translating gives CASSPSGGFWEQYF.

CDR3 sequence (DNA): TGTGCCAGCAGTTCAACTCGGGAAATGGTTGACATGAACACTGAAGCTTTCTTT. It codes for CASSSTREMVDMNTEAFF. This chain joins TRBV28 and TRBJ1-1; the D is unclear. CDR1 and CDR2 from the germline V gene are MDHEN and SYDVKM. The CDR3 has 18 amino acids. Trimming removed 4 bases from V and 0 bases from J, with 21 bases in between.

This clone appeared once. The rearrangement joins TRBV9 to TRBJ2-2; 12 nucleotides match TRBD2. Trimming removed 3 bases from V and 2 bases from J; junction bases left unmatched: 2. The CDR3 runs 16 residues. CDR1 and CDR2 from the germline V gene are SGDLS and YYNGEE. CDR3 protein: CASSGTSGENTGELFF. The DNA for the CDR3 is TGTGCCAGCAGCGGGACTAGCGGGGAAAACACCGGGGAGCTGTTTTTT.

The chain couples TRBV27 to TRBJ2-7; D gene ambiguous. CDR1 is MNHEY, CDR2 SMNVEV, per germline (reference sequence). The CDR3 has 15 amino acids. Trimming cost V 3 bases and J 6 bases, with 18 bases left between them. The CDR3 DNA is TGTGCCAGCAGTTTGCTCCCTGTAGGGCAGTTCGAGCAGTACTTC. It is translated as CASSLLPVGQFEQYF.

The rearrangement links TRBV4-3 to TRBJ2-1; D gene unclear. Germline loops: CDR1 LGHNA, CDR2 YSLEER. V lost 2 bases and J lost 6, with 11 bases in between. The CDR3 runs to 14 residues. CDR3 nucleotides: TGCGCCAGCAGCCAATATGGCGATGTCAATGAGCAGTTCTTC. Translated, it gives CASSQYGDVNEQFF.

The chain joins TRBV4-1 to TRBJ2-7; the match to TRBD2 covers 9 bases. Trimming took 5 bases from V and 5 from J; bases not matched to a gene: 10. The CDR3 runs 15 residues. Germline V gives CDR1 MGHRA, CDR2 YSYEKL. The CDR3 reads CASSNAGGPVNEQYF. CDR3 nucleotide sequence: TGCGCCAGCAGCAATGCGGGAGGGCCTGTAAACGAGCAGTACTTC.

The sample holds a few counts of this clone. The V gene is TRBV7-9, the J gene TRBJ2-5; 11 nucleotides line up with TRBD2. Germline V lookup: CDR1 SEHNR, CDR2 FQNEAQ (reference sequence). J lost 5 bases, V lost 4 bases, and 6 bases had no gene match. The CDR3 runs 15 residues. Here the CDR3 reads CASSSVAGGEETQYF. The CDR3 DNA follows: TGTGCCAGCAGCTCTGTAGCGGGAGGGGAGGAGACCCAGTACTTC.

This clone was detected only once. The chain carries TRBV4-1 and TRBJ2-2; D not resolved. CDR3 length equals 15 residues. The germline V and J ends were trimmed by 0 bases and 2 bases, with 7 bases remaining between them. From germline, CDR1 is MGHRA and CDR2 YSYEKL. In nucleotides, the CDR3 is TGCGCCAGCAGCCAAGAGCAGTTAAACACCGGGGAGCTGTTTTTT. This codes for CASSQEQLNTGELFF.

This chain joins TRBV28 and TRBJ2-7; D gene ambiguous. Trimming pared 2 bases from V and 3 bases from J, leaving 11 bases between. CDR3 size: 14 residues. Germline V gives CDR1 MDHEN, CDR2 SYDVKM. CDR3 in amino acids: CASSLAGGSYEQYF. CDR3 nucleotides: TGTGCCAGCAGTTTAGCAGGCGGTAGCTACGAGCAGTACTTC.

This CDR3 reads CASSYVQGADIQYF. The DNA for the CDR3 is TGTGCCAGCAGTTACGTCCAGGGGGCTGACATTCAGTACTTC. J is TRBJ2-4 and V is TRBV6-5, with TRBD1 identical over 8 bases. This CDR3 has 14 residues. V trimming: 2 bases; J trimming: 8 bases; junction bases outside the gene matches: 5. Germline CDR1 is MNHEY and CDR2 is SVGAGI.

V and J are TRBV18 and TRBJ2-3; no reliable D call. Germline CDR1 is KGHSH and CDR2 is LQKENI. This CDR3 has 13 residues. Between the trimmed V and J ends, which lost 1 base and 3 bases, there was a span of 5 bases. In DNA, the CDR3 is TGTGCCAGCTCACCACGACAAACAGATACGCAGTATTTT. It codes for CASSPRQTDTQYF.

CDR3 sequence (DNA): TGTGCCAGCAGCGTCGACCTTTTCAACACTGAAGCTTTCTTT. This gives the protein CASSVDLFNTEAFF. The chain has TRBV9 and TRBJ1-1; the D is unclear. Per the germline V gene, CDR1 is SGDLS and CDR2 is YYNGEE. This CDR3 is built from 14 residues. Trimming stripped 2 bases from V and 2 bases from J, with 10 bases between.

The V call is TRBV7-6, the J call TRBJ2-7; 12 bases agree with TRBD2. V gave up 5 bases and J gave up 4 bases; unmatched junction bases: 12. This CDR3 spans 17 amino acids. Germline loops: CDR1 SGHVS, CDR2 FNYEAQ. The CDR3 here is CASSPHQTSGSLYEQYF. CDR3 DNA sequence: TGTGCCAGCAGCCCCCACCAGACTAGCGGGAGTTTGTACGAGCAGTACTTC.

DNA for the CDR3: TGTGCCAGCAGCCAAGGGCCCGCAGGGGGAATTTACGAGCAGTACTTC. As protein: CASSQGPAGGIYEQYF. The rearrangement uses TRBV4-2 and TRBJ2-7; 7 positions match TRBD1. V lost 1 base to trimming and J lost 4 bases; unmatched junction nucleotides: 10. The CDR3 consists of 16 residues. Germline-derived CDR1 and CDR2 are LGHNA and YNFKEQ.

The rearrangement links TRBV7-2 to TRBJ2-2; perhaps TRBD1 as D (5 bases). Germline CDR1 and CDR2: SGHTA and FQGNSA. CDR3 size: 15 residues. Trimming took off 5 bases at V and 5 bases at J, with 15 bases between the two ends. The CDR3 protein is CASSLNRGRTGELFF. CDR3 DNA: TGTGCCAGCAGCCTTAATAGGGGAAGGACCGGGGAGCTGTTTTTT.

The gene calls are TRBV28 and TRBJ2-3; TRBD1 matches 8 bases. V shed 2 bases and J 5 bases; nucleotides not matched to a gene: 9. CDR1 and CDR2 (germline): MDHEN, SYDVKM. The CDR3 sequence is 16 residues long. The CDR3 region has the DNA TGTGCCAGCAGTTTAAGTTTAGGACAGGGATTAGATACGCAGTATTTT. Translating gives CASSLSLGQGLDTQYF.

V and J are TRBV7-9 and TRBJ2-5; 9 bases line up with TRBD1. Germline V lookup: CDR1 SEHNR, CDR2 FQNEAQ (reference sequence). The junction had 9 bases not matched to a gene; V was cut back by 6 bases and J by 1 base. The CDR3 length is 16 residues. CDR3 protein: CASSLVDRGLQETQYF. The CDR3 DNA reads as TGTGCCAGCAGTCTTGTGGACAGGGGCCTCCAAGAGACCCAGTACTTC.